The T cell receptor (beta chain) described here comes from a study of blood T cells in healthy people across ages. Broader study findings: Diversity of TCR beta per million T cells declined in a roughly linear way with age.

A note on this clonotype: The antigen is not known.

Total RNA amounts of at least 5 micrograms were extracted per sample. Primed by a sample-barcoded 5' primer and a J-beta primer mix, a second PCR proceeded for about 6 to 11 cycles. The template-switch adaptor, which had 12 random nucleotides, put a tag on each cDNA molecule. Every individual sample yielded 2.5 million or more paired-end reads (each containing CDR3). Each CDR3 protein gets one entry after TCRdb re-called the 5' RACE reads with MiXCR. This repertoire shows about 970,000 distinct CDR3 sequences, roughly 51% found once; its top ten account for 20% to 25%. Sample: blood. This TCR derives from a woman between 55 and 75 years old in good health.

This CDR3 reads CASSLLFGGYEQYF. The CDR3 region has the DNA TGTGCCAGCAGCCTCCTCTTCGGTGGCTACGAGCAGTACTTC. This rearrangement joins TRBV7-2 to TRBJ2-7, with no clear D. Germline V gene data show CDR1 as SGHTA and CDR2 as FQGNSA. Trimming left V 5 bases short and J 3 bases short, with 14 bases between. The CDR3 spans 14 residues.